These T cell receptor beta chains were read from a single sample in a study of blood T cells in healthy people across ages. TCRdb called the 5' RACE reads again in MiXCR, with one record for every CDR3 protein. The sample holds 1.8 million or so distinct CDR3 sequences, more than 35% seen once. The sequenced material came from blood. Receptor source: a human donor in good health. Each CDR3 is given with its conserved first and last residue. A D gene is named only where the DNA matches it firmly. Where a row states a size, it is once, few, many or the class of an expanded clone; other rows omit it.

clone_size | j_call | d_call | v_call | cdr3_nt | cdr3_aa
few | TRBJ2-1 | TRBD2 | TRBV28 | TGTGCCAGCAGTTTATATCTTGCTAGCGGGGGGCCGAATAGGTACAATGAGCAGTTCTTC | CASSLYLASGGPNRYNEQFF
- | TRBJ2-5 | TRBD2 | TRBV5-1 | TGCGCCAGCAGCCCCGGGACTAGCGTCCAAGAGACCCAGTACTTC | CASSPGTSVQETQYF
- | TRBJ2-7 | TRBD1 | TRBV6-6 | TGTGCCAGCAGGGATACCGGGACAGGGGGCAGCGACGAGCAGTACTTC | CASRDTGTGGSDEQYF
- | TRBJ2-1 | - | TRBV20-1 | TGCAGTGCTAGTCGACAGGAAACCTACAATGAGCAGTTCTTC | CSASRQETYNEQFF
few | TRBJ2-6 | TRBD2 | TRBV7-2 | TGTGCCAGCAGCCCCTTATTTGTGGGGAGGGGCTCTGGGGCCAACGTCCTGACTTTC | CASSPLFVGRGSGANVLTF
- | TRBJ1-2 | - | TRBV27 | TGTGCCAGCAGTTTATTATGGCCCGATACAGGGAACTATGGCTACACCTTC | CASSLLWPDTGNYGYTF
few | TRBJ2-1 | TRBD2 | TRBV7-9 | TGTGCCAGCAACTTACCCCTAGCGGGGGGCTTGAGCTCCTACAATGAGCAGTTCTTC | CASNLPLAGGLSSYNEQFF
few | TRBJ2-5 | - | TRBV20-1 | TGCAGTGCTAGAGATCGGAGGGGGAAAGAGACCCAGTACTTC | CSARDRRGKETQYF
- | TRBJ2-1 | - | TRBV20-1 | TGCAGTGCTCAGGACGGTAACTCCTACAATGAGCAGTTCTTC | CSAQDGNSYNEQFF
- | TRBJ2-1 | - | TRBV4-3 | TGCGCCAGCAGCCAAAATCGGGGGCCCTACTACAATGAGCAGTTCTTC | CASSQNRGPYYNEQFF
- | TRBJ1-1 | - | TRBV5-1 | TGCGCCAGCAGCCCCTTTTTAGGGAACACTGAAGCTTTCTTT | CASSPFLGNTEAFF
few | TRBJ2-1 | - | TRBV24-1 | TGTGCCACCAGTGAACGGATCCCCTACAATGAGCAGTTCTTC | CATSERIPYNEQFF
- | TRBJ1-1 | - | TRBV7-9 | TGTGCCAGCAGCTCACAGGGAACCTACACTGAAGCTTTCTTT | CASSSQGTYTEAFF
- | TRBJ2-5 | - | TRBV7-3 | TGTGCCAGCAGCTTAATGGGAGTGGGGGAGACCCAGTACTTC | CASSLMGVGETQYF
- | TRBJ2-1 | - | TRBV7-2 | TGTGCCAGCGGCTTAGTCTTTGAGCAGTTCTTC | CASGLVFEQFF
- | TRBJ2-1 | TRBD1 | TRBV10-3 | TGTGCCATCAGCGGACAGGGGGGATGCAATGAGCAGTTCTTC | CAISGQGGCNEQFF
few | TRBJ1-5 | - | TRBV7-9 | TGTGCCAGCAGTGATGAGGGGGTTTGGAATCAGCCCCAGCATTTT | CASSDEGVWNQPQHF
- | TRBJ2-4 | TRBD2 | TRBV7-2 | TGTGCCAACAGCTTTGGCCCGGGGGGGGCCAAAAACATTCAGTACTTC | CANSFGPGGAKNIQYF
few | TRBJ2-5 | TRBD2 | TRBV5-1 | TGCGCCAGCAGCTTGGTCCCTGGCGGGGGGTCTGAGACCCAGTACTTC | CASSLVPGGGSETQYF
- | TRBJ1-2 | - | TRBV9 | TGTGCCAGCAGCGTAGTATCCGACCCCCTCACCGCGTATGGCTACACCTTC | CASSVVSDPLTAYGYTF
- | TRBJ2-1 | TRBD2 | TRBV4-1 | TGCGCCAGCAGCCACGATATGACTAGCGGGGTAATCGATGAGCAGTTCTTC | CASSHDMTSGVIDEQFF
- | TRBJ2-5 | - | TRBV20-1 | TGCAGTGCTAGAGTCCAGACAATGGAGACCCAGTACTTC | CSARVQTMETQYF
- | TRBJ2-7 | - | TRBV20-1 | TGCAGTGCTAGGAGTGGGAGCACCTACGAGCAGTACTTC | CSARSGSTYEQYF
few | TRBJ1-2 | TRBD1 | TRBV25-1 | TGTGCCAGCACATCGGGACAGTTGAACTATGGCTACACCTTC | CASTSGQLNYGYTF
- | TRBJ1-5 | - | TRBV25-1 | TGTGCCAGCAGTGGAGCCTGGGGTAATGATCAGCCCCAGCATTTT | CASSGAWGNDQPQHF
- | TRBJ1-2 | - | TRBV20-1 | TGCAGTGCCACCCAGCAGGGAAAATATGGCTACACCTTC | CSATQQGKYGYTF
few | TRBJ2-7 | TRBD1 | TRBV7-9 | TGTGCCAGCAGCCCCCAGGGACAGGTGAGGGACGAGCAGTACTTC | CASSPQGQVRDEQYF
- | TRBJ2-7 | TRBD1 | TRBV6-6 | TGTGCCAGCAGTTACACGGACAGGGGGCGAGACGAGCAGTACTTC | CASSYTDRGRDEQYF
few | TRBJ2-1 | TRBD1 | TRBV20-1 | TGCAGTGCTAGAGACCGGGACAGGGGGATCAATGAGCAGTTCTTC | CSARDRDRGINEQFF
- | TRBJ1-5 | TRBD1 | TRBV12-5 | TGTGCTAGTGGGATGGGACAGGGGAGCAATCAGCCCCAGCATTTT | CASGMGQGSNQPQHF
- | TRBJ1-5 | - | TRBV2 | TGTGCCAGCAGTAGAGTGGGGGGGGATCAGCCCCAGCATTTT | CASSRVGGDQPQHF
few | TRBJ2-1 | TRBD1 | TRBV20-1 | TGCAGTGCAGGGAGACAGGGCCGAACCTACAATGAGCAGTTCTTC | CSAGRQGRTYNEQFF
few | TRBJ2-1 | TRBD2 | TRBV20-1 | TGCAGCGCTAGCGGGGGGATGGGAGGGGGCTACAATGAGCAGTTCTTC | CSASGGMGGGYNEQFF